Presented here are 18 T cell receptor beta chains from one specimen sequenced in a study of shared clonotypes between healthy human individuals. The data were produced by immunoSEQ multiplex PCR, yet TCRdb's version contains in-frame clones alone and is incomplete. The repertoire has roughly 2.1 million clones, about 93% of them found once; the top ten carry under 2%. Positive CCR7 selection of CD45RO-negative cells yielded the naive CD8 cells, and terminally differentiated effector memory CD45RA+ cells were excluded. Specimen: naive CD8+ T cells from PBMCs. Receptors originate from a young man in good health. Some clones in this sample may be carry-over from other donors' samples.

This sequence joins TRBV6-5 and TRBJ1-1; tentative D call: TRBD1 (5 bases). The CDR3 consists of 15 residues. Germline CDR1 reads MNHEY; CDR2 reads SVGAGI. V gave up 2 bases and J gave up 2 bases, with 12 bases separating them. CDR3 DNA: TGTGCCAGCAGTTACGGGGCAGGGCTAAACACTGAAGCTTTCTTT. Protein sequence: CASSYGAGLNTEAFF.

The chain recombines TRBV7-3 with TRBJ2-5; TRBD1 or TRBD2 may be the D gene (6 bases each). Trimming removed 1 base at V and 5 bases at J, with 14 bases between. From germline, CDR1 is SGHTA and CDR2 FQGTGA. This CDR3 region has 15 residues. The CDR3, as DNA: TGTGCCAGCAGCTTAATAGGAACAGGGAGGGAGACCCAGTACTTC. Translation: CASSLIGTGRETQYF. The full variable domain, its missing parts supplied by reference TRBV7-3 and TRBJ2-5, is GAGVSQTPSNKVTEKGKYVELRCDPISGHTALYWYRQSLGQGPEFLIYFQGTGAADDSGLPNDRFFAVRPEGSVSTLKIQRTERGDSAVYLCASSLIGTGRETQYFGPGTRLLVL.

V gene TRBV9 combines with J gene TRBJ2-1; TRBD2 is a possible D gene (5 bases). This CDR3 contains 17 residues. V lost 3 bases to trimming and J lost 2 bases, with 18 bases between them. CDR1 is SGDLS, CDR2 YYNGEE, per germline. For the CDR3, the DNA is TGTGCCAGCAGCGCCCCCTTAGGACTCAAACCCTACAATGAGCAGTTCTTC. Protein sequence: CASSAPLGLKPYNEQFF.

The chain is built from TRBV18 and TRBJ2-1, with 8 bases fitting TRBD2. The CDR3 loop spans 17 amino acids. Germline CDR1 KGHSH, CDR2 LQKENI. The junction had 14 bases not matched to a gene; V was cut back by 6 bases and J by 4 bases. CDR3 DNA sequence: TGTGCCAGCTCGTCGATTCCTGAGGAGCGGGAGTACAATGAGCAGTTCTTC. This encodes CASSSIPEEREYNEQFF.

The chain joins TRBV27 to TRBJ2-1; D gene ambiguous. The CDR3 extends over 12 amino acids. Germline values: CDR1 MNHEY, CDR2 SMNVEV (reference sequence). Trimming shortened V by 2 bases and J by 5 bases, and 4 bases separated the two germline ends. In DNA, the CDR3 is TGTGCCAGCAGTTTAGCGAACAATGAGCAGTTCTTC. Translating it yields CASSLANNEQFF.

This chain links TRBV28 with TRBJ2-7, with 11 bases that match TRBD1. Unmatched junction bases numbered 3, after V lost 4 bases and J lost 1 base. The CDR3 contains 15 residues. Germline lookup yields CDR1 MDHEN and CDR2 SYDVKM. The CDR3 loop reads CASSWGTGGSYEQYF. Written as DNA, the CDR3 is TGTGCCAGCAGTTGGGGGACAGGGGGGTCCTACGAGCAGTACTTC.

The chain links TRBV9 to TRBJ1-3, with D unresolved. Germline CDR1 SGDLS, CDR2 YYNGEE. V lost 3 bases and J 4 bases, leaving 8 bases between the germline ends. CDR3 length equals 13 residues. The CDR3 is CASSEAEGNTIYF. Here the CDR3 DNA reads TGTGCCAGCAGCGAGGCCGAAGGAAACACCATATATTTT.

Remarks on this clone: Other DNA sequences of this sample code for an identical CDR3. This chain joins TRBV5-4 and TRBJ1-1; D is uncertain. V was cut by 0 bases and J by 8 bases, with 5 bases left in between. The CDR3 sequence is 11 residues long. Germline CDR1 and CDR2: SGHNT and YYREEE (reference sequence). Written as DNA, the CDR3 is TGTGCCAGCAGCTTGGGGCGAGAAGCTTTCTTT. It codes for CASSLGREAFF.

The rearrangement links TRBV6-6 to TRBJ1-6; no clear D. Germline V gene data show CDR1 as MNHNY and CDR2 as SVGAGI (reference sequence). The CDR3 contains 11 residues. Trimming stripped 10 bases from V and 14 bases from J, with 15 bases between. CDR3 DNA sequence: TGTGCCACCTACTCCCTTGGTTCCCTCCACTTT. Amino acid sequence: CATYSLGSLHF.

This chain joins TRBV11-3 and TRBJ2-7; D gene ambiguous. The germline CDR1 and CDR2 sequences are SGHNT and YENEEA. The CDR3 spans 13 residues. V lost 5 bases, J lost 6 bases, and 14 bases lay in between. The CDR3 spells CASSPRSTSEQYF. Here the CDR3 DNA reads TGTGCCAGCAGCCCGAGGTCCACCTCCGAGCAGTACTTC.

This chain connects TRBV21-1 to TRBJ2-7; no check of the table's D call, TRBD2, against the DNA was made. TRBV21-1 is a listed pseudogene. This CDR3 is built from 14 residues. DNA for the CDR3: TGTGCCAGCACAACTAGCGGGACTTCCTACGAGCAGTACTTC. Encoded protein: CASTTSGTSYEQYF.

The CDR3: CASSQDKGGSNYGYTF. For the CDR3, the DNA is TGCGCCAGCAGCCAAGATAAGGGGGGCTCGAACTATGGCTACACCTTC. The rearrangement links TRBV4-1 to TRBJ1-2, with D possibly being TRBD1 (6 bases). Germline CDR1 reads MGHRA; CDR2 reads YSYEKL. Trimming left V 0 bases short and J 2 bases short, with 13 bases between. The CDR3 is 16 amino acids.

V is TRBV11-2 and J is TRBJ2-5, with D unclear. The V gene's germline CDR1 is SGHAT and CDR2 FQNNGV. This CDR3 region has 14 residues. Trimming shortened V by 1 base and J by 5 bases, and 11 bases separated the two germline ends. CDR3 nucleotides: TGTGCCAGCAGCTTAGGGGCCAGGACGGAGACCCAGTACTTC. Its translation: CASSLGARTETQYF.

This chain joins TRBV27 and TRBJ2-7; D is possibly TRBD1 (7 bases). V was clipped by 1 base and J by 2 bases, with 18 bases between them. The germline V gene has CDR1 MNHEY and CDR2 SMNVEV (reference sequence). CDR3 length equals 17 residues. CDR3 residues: CASSLLSTGGTAYEQYF. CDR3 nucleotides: TGTGCCAGCAGTTTATTATCGACGGGCGGGACAGCCTACGAGCAGTACTTC.

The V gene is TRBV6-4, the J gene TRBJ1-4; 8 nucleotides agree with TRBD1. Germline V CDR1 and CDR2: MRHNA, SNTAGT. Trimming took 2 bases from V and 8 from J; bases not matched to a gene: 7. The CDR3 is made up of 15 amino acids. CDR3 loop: CASSDPAGGREKLFF. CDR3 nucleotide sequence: TGTGCCAGCAGTGACCCGGCAGGGGGCAGGGAAAAACTGTTTTTT.

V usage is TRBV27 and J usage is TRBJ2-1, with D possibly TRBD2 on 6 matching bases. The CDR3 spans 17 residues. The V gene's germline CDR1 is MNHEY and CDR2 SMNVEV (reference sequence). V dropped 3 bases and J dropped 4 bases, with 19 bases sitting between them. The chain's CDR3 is CASSFSGSSLGYNEQFF. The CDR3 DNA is TGTGCCAGCAGTTTCTCCGGGAGTTCGCTTGGGTACAATGAGCAGTTCTTC.

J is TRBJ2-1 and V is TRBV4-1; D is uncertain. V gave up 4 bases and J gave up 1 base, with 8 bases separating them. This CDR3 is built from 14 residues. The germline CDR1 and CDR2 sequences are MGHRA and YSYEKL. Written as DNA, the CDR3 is TGCGCCAGCAGCCCCTTGAAGTCCTACAATGAGCAGTTCTTC. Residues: CASSPLKSYNEQFF.

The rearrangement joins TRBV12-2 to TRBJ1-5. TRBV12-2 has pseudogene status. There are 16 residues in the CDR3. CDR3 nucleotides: TGTGCAAGTCGCCGTAAAACCCGGGCACCCAGCCAGCCCCAGCATTTT. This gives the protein CASRRKTRAPSQPQHF.